The 20 T cell receptor beta chains presented below share a single source sample, sequenced in a study of CD8+ T cells in alopecia areata. Treatment of the sample: oral pan-JAK inhibitor, 5-10 mg twice daily. Sequencing relied on a cDNA template that was reverse transcribed from extracted RNA. The table came from immunoSEQ multiplex PCR; TCRdb's copy has only in-frame clones and leaves some out. The sample yields about 42,000 clones, approximately 65% seen once. The source material was CD8+ T cells sorted from blood, sampled at week 4, from a patient treated with tofacitinib. The receptors derive from a human donor with alopecia areata.

This clone was detected once. V and J are TRBV2 and TRBJ2-7; D gene uncertain. Germline V CDR1 and CDR2: SNHLY, FYNNEI. The V end was cut by 7 bases, the J end by 0 bases, with 13 bases between. CDR3 length: 14 amino acids. CDR3 sequence reads: CASNTDSYSYEQYF. In DNA, the CDR3 is TGTGCCAGCAATACAGACTCTTACTCCTACGAGCAGTACTTC. The full variable domain, completed using reference TRBV2 and TRBJ2-7, is EPEVTQTPSHQVTQMGQEVILRCVPISNHLYFYWYRQILGQKVEFLVSFYNNEISEKSEIFDDQFSVERPDGSNFTLKIRSTKLEDSAMYFCASNTDSYSYEQYFGPGTRLTVT.

The chain carries TRBV7-9 and TRBJ2-7; D unresolved. Germline CDR1 and CDR2: SEHNR and FQNEAQ (reference sequence). The CDR3 has 13 amino acids. V was clipped by 1 base and J by 3 bases, with 7 bases between them. CDR3 residues: CASSLEPDYEQYF. CDR3 in DNA: TGTGCCAGCAGCTTAGAACCAGACTACGAGCAGTACTTC.

The V call is TRBV2, the J call TRBJ1-1; D is undetermined. Germline V gene data show CDR1 as SNHLY and CDR2 as FYNNEI. The V gene lost 8 bases and the J gene lost 1 base, with 14 bases spanning the gap. The CDR3 covers 14 residues. CDR3 loop: CASVGPSGNTEAFF. The CDR3 DNA sequence: TGTGCCAGCGTCGGACCCTCGGGGAACACTGAAGCTTTCTTT.

The chain is built from TRBV7-8 and TRBJ2-7, with TRBD1 matching over 7 bases. The CDR3 extends over 15 amino acids. J was trimmed by 2 bases and V by 5 bases; bases with no gene match: 9. Germline CDR1 SGHVS, CDR2 FQNEAQ. The CDR3: CASSVFEGATYEQYF. The CDR3 bases are TGTGCCAGCAGCGTATTCGAGGGGGCAACCTACGAGCAGTACTTC.

This clone came up a few times. This rearrangement joins TRBV27 to TRBJ2-1, with D maybe TRBD2 (5 bases). The germline CDR1 and CDR2 sequences are MNHEY and SMNVEV (reference sequence). The CDR3 sequence is 14 residues long. V shed 5 bases and J shed 9 bases, with 17 bases lying between them. CDR3 sequence (DNA): TGTGCCAGCAGTCCAGATACTGGACTTTCTGAGCAGTTCTTC. Translated: CASSPDTGLSEQFF.

The chain couples TRBV29-1 to TRBJ2-5, with 7 bases fitting TRBD1. Germline trimming cut 3 bases from V and 2 bases from J; bases unmatched to any gene: 6. The CDR3 loop spans 14 amino acids. From germline, CDR1 is SQVTM and CDR2 ANQGSEA. The CDR3, as DNA: TGCAGCGTTGATCCCCGGGACAGACAAGAGACCCAGTACTTC. Translating it yields CSVDPRDRQETQYF.

The chain links TRBV13 to TRBJ2-4, with D possibly being TRBD1 (6 bases). Trimming took 5 bases from V and 6 from J, leaving 14 bases between them. The V gene's germline CDR1 is PRHDT and CDR2 FYEKMQ (reference sequence). The CDR3 runs 14 residues. The CDR3 coding sequence is TGTGCCAGCAGCATCCGGACAGACGGAAACATTCAGTACTTC. Translation gives CASSIRTDGNIQYF.

This clone was observed a handful of times. The chain employs TRBV5-6 and TRBJ1-5; no clear D gene. V was trimmed by 2 bases and J by 7 bases, leaving 10 bases between them. Germline assignment: CDR1 SGHDT and CDR2 YYEEEE. This CDR3 has 13 residues. This CDR3 reads CASSFGTNQPQHF. The CDR3 DNA reads TGTGCCAGCAGCTTCGGTACAAACCAGCCCCAGCATTTT.

The genes are TRBV19 and TRBJ2-6; D is undetermined. CDR1 is LNHDA and CDR2 is SQIVND in the germline V gene (reference sequence). The CDR3 is made up of 16 amino acids. Trimming took 7 bases from V and 2 from J, leaving 15 bases between them. For the CDR3, the DNA is TGTGCCAGTACGGGTCTAGGTGGCCCTGGGGCCAACGTCCTGACTTTC. It translates to CASTGLGGPGANVLTF. Filled out from reference TRBV19 and TRBJ2-6, the complete variable domain reads DGGITQSPKYLFRKEGQNVTLSCEQNLNHDAMYWYRQDPGQGLRLIYYSQIVNDFQKGDIAEGYSVSREKKESFPLTVTSAQKNPTAFYLCASTGLGGPGANVLTFGAGSRLTVL.

This clone appeared once. The chain couples TRBV7-9 to TRBJ2-3; D unclear. This CDR3 has 14 amino acids. Germline CDR1 and CDR2: SEHNR and FQNEAQ (reference sequence). The V end lost 8 bases, the J end lost 5 bases, and 17 bases lay between the germline ends. The CDR3 spells CASGKPSAKDTQYF. The CDR3 coding sequence is TGTGCCAGCGGAAAGCCTTCCGCGAAAGATACGCAGTATTTT.

V and J are TRBV15 and TRBJ2-7, with D uncertain. Trimming took off 6 bases at V and 0 bases at J, with 9 bases between the two ends. The CDR3 is 13 residues long. CDR1 is LNHNV and CDR2 is YYDKDF in the germline V gene (reference sequence). The CDR3 loop reads CATSIGLSYEQYF. CDR3 DNA sequence: TGTGCCACCAGTATTGGCCTCTCCTACGAGCAGTACTTC.

The CDR3: CASSQNSPLHF. The CDR3 bases are TGCGCCAGCAGTCAAAATTCACCCCTCCACTTT. This chain joins TRBV23-1 and TRBJ1-6, with D unresolved. TRBV23-1 is assigned to the ORF class and has an uncertain function. Trimming shortened V by 2 bases and J by 7 bases, and 0 bases separated the two germline ends. The CDR3 is 11 amino acids.

Within the sample, this clone is medium-sized. The rearrangement uses TRBV7-2 and TRBJ2-1; TRBD1 agrees at 8 bases. With V trimmed by 1 base and J by 9 bases, 8 bases remained unmatched. CDR1 and CDR2 (germline): SGHTA, FQGNSA. The CDR3 has 15 residues. CDR3 nucleotide sequence: TGTGCCAGCAGCTTAGAGGTGCCAGGGGGCGGTGAGCAGTTCTTC. Translated, it gives CASSLEVPGGGEQFF.

This chain connects TRBV27 to TRBJ1-4; D gene unclear. The CDR3 has 15 residues. V was pared by 5 bases and J by 8 bases, with 18 bases between. Germline lookup yields CDR1 MNHEY and CDR2 SMNVEV (reference sequence). The DNA for the CDR3 is TGTGCCAGCAGTACCCGGGGTCTCGGAGAGGAAAAACTGTTTTTT. It is translated as CASSTRGLGEEKLFF.

The V gene is TRBV29-1, the J gene TRBJ1-2; D is unclear. This CDR3 contains 11 residues. Per the germline V gene, CDR1 is SQVTM and CDR2 is ANQGSEA. Trimming cost V 4 bases and J 4 bases, with 7 bases left between them. CDR3 nucleotide sequence: TGCAGCGTTGTCGCAGGCTATGGCTACACCTTC. This gives the protein CSVVAGYGYTF.

This chain connects TRBV23-1 to TRBJ1-4, with 9 positions matching TRBD1. TRBV23-1 is labeled an ORF, and its function is uncertain. The CDR3 covers 15 residues. With 0 bases clipped from V and 6 bases from J, the junction kept 2 bases outside the gene matches. CDR3 loop: CASSQSWTGDEKLFF. For the CDR3, the DNA is TGCGCCAGCAGTCAATCTTGGACAGGGGATGAAAAACTGTTTTTT.

This sequence joins TRBV2 and TRBJ2-3; 10 positions match TRBD2. Per germline, CDR1 SNHLY and CDR2 FYNNEI. V was clipped by 7 bases and J by 5 bases; unmatched bases: 12. The CDR3 has 16 residues. CDR3 in DNA: TGTGCCAGCATTCAACGAGCGGGGGGGCGGAGAGATACGCAGTATTTT. Translated, it gives CASIQRAGGRRDTQYF.

The rearrangement uses TRBV30 and TRBJ2-7; D is unclear. V gave up 0 bases and J gave up 6 bases, with 9 bases separating them. There are 12 residues in the CDR3. Germline V gene lookup returns CDR1 GTSNPN and CDR2 SVGIG (reference sequence). The CDR3 nucleotides read TGTGCCTGGAGTGTAAGTGGCCTCGAGCAGTACTTC. This gives the protein CAWSVSGLEQYF.

This chain uses TRBV29-1 with TRBJ2-7; D possibly corresponds to TRBD1 (5 bases). Germline CDR1 SQVTM, CDR2 ANQGSEA. V lost 3 bases, J lost 3 bases, and 15 bases lay in between. The CDR3 length is 14 residues. CDR3 sequence: CSVDSRENNYEQYF. DNA for the CDR3: TGCAGCGTTGATTCCAGGGAAAACAACTACGAGCAGTACTTC.

The chain links TRBV7-2 to TRBJ1-2; D is perhaps TRBD1 (5 bases). This CDR3 is 14 amino acids long. V was trimmed by 1 base and J by 7 bases, leaving 13 bases between them. Per the germline V gene, CDR1 is SGHTA and CDR2 is FQGNSA. The chain's CDR3 is CASSLGGAVVGYTF. The CDR3 nucleotides read TGTGCCAGCAGCTTAGGGGGCGCAGTGGTTGGCTACACCTTC.